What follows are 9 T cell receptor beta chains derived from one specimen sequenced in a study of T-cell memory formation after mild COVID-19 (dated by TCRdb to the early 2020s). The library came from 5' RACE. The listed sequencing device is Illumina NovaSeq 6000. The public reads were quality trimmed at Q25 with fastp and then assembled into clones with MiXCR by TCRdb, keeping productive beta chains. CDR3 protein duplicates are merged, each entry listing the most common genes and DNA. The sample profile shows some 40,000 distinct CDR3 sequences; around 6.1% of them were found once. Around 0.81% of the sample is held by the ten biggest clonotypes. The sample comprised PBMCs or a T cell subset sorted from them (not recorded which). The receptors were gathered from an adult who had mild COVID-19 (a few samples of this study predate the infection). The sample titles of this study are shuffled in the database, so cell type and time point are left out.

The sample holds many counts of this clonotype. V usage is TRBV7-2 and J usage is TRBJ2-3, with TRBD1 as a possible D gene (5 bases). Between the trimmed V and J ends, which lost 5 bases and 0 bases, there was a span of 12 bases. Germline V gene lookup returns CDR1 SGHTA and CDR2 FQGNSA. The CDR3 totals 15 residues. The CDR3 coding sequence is TGTGCCAGCAGCCCCCGACAGTTAAGCACAGATACGCAGTATTTT. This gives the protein CASSPRQLSTDTQYF.

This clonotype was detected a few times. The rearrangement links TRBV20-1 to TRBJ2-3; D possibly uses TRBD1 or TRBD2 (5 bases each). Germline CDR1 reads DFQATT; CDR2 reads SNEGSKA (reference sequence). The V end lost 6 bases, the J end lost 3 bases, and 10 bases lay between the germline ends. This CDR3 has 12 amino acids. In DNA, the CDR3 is TGCAGTGCCCAGAGGGGAACAGATACGCAGTATTTT. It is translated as CSAQRGTDTQYF.

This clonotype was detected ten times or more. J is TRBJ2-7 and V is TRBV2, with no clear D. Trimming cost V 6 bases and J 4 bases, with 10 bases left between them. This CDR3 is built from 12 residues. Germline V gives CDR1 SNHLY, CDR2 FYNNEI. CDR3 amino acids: CASRFDGYEQYF. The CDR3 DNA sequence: TGTGCCAGCAGATTCGACGGATACGAGCAGTACTTC.

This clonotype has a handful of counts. CDR3 DNA: TGTGCCAGCAGTCAAACCAGGGGCCCCTACAATGAGCAGTTCTTC. Translation: CASSQTRGPYNEQFF. The chain combines TRBV6-5 with TRBJ2-1; D may be TRBD1 (6 bases). The CDR3 loop spans 15 amino acids. The V and J ends lost 5 bases and 2 bases respectively, with 13 bases between them. Germline V lookup: CDR1 MNHEY, CDR2 SVGAGI.

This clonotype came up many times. CDR3 in amino acids: CASSFPGIGAFF. DNA of the CDR3: TGTGCCAGCAGTTTCCCGGGAATAGGCGCTTTCTTT. This chain joins TRBV12-3 or TRBV12-4 and TRBJ1-1; no firm D call. The CDR3 extends over 12 amino acids. V lost 3 bases, J lost 11 bases, and 13 bases lay in between.

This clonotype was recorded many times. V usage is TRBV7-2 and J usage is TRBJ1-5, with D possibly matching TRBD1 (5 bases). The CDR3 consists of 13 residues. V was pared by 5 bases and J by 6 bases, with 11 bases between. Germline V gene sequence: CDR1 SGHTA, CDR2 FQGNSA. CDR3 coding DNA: TGTGCCAGCAGCCCGGGGCGCGTTCAGCCCCAGCATTTT. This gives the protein CASSPGRVQPQHF.

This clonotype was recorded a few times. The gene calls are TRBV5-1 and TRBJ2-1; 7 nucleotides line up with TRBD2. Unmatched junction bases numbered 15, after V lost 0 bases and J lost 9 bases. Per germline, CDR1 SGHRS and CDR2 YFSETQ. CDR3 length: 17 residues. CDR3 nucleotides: TGCGCCAGCAGCTTGGGCCCCCGGATCGCGGGGGTGGGTGAGCAGTTCTTC. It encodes CASSLGPRIAGVGEQFF. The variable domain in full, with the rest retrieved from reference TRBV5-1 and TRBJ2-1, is KAGVTQTPRYLIKTRGQQVTLSCSPISGHRSVSWYQQTPGQGLQFLFEYFSETQRNKGNFPGRFSGRQFSNSRSEMNVSTLELGDSALYLCASSLGPRIAGVGEQFFGPGTRLTVL.

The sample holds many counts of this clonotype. The CDR3 coding sequence is TGTGCCAGCAGTTTTCGACAGGGGGCGGGTCAGCCCCAGCATTTT. This translates into CASSFRQGAGQPQHF. The rearrangement joins TRBV12-3 or TRBV12-4 to TRBJ1-5; 10 bases are shared with TRBD1. The CDR3 consists of 15 residues. V was clipped by 3 bases and J by 6 bases; unmatched bases: 5.

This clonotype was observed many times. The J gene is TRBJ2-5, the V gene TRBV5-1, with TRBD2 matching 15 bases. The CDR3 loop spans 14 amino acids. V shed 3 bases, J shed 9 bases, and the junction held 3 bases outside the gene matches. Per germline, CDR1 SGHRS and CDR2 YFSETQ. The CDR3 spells CASSSGLAGGPQYF. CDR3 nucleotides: TGCGCCAGCAGCTCCGGACTAGCGGGAGGGCCCCAGTACTTC.